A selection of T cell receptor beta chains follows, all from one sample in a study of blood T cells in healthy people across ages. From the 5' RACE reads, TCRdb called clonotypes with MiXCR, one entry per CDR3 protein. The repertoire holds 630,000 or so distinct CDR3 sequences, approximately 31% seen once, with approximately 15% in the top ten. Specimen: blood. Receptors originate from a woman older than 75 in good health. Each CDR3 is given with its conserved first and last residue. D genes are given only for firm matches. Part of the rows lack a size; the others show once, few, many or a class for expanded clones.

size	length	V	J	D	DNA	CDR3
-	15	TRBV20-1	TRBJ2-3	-	TGCAGTGCTAGAGCCCCGACAGGGAGGACAGATACGCAGTATTTT	CSARAPTGRTDTQYF
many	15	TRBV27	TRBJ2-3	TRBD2	TGTGCCAGCAGTTACGGGGGACTAGTGACAGATACGCAGTATTTT	CASSYGGLVTDTQYF
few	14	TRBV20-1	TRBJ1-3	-	TGCAGTGCTAGAGATTTGGGGATAGGAAACACCATATATTTT	CSARDLGIGNTIYF
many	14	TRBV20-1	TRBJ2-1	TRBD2	TGCAGTGCTCCTCCTGGCGGGGGATACAATGAGCAGTTCTTC	CSAPPGGGYNEQFF
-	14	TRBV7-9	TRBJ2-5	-	TGTGCCAGCACCGTCGGAGACAACCAAGAGACCCAGTACTTC	CASTVGDNQETQYF
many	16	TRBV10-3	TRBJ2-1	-	TGTGCCACACGAGGTTCGGACACCCGCTCCTACAATGAGCAGTTCTTC	CATRGSDTRSYNEQFF
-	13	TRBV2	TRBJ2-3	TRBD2	TGTGCCAGCGGGGACGGGGGGACAGATACGCAGTATTTT	CASGDGGTDTQYF
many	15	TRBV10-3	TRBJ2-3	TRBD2	TGTGCCATCAGTGAGGCGGGGGGGAACACAGATACGCAGTATTTT	CAISEAGGNTDTQYF
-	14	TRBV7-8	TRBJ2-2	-	TGTGCCAGCAGCTTCCTATCGAACACCGGGGAGCTGTTTTTT	CASSFLSNTGELFF
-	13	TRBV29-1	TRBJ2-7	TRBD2	TGCAGCGTGACGGGACTAGCTAATTACGAGCAGTACTTC	CSVTGLANYEQYF
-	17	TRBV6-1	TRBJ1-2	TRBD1	TGTGCCAGCAGTGAAGCGTATGGGGACAGGGCTAACTATGGCTACACCTTC	CASSEAYGDRANYGYTF
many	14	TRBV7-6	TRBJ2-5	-	TGTGCCAGCAGCTTAGCTTCGTCGATGGGGGCCCAGTACTTC	CASSLASSMGAQYF
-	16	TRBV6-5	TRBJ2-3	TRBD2	TGTGCCAGCGGTTACCGGGGGGGGCCGGTCACAGATACGCAGTATTTT	CASGYRGGPVTDTQYF
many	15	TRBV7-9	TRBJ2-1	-	TGTGCCAGCAGCTTAGGGGGGACACGCTACAATGAGCAGTTCTTC	CASSLGGTRYNEQFF
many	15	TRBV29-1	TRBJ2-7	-	TGCAGCGTCCAAAGAGGAAGTACGGGGGCCTACGAGCAGTACTTC	CSVQRGSTGAYEQYF
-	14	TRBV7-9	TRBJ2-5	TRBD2	TGTGCCAGCACCCTCCCAGCGGGAGAGGAGACCCAGTACTTC	CASTLPAGEETQYF
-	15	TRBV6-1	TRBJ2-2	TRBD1	TGTGCCAGCAGTGAAGTTTACAGGGGGCCCGGGGAGCTGTTTTTT	CASSEVYRGPGELFF
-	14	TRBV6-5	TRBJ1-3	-	TGTGCCAGCAGAGAGGGGCAGTCTGGAAACACCATATATTTT	CASREGQSGNTIYF
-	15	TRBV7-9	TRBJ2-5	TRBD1	TGTGCCAGCAGCTCTTCCGGGACAGGGGGCCAGACCCAGTACTTC	CASSSSGTGGQTQYF
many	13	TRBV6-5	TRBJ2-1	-	TGTGCCAGCACCCGAGGACGTGAGAATGAGCAGTTCTTC	CASTRGRENEQFF
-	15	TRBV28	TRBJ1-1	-	TGTGCCAGCAGTGTGCAGACCGGGAGGAACACTGAAGCTTTCTTT	CASSVQTGRNTEAFF
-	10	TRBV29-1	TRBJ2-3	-	TGCAGCGTGGAAGCAGATACGCAGTATTTT	CSVEADTQYF
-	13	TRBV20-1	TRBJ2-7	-	TGCAGCGCTGGACCAGGGTACTTTGGCGAGCAGTACTTC	CSAGPGYFGEQYF
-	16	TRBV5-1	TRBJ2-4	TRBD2	TGCGCCAGCAGCACAGGTAGCGGGGGGGCCAAAAACATTCAGTACTTC	CASSTGSGGAKNIQYF
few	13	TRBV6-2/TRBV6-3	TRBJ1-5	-	TGTGCCAGCAGCCTCCAGCTCTCTCAGCCCCAGCATTTT	CASSLQLSQPQHF
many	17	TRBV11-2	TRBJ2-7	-	TGTGCCAGCAGCTTGGCCCGGATTTATTCCGGCTCCTACGAGCAGTACTTC	CASSLARIYSGSYEQYF